This entry is about one T cell receptor (beta chain). The antigen is not known. Assay: immunoSEQ multiplex PCR; the TCRdb copy retains only in-frame clones and omits some. Of around 200,000 clones listed, approximately 94% are singletons. CDR1 is MDHEN, CDR2 SYDVKM, per germline. This CDR3 contains 13 residues. Trimming stripped 7 bases from V and 9 bases from J, with 16 bases between. The entry originates in a study of T cell responses to AZD1222 COVID-19 vaccine. Study-wide results and limits: The sample set comprised mostly white British donors with more females, and clonal diversity was possibly underestimated. Compared with day 0, the breadth and depth of the Spike-specific TCR repertoire rose significantly after two doses of AZD1222. The number of AZD1222 recipients seropositive at baseline was only five or six.

The TCR comes from an adult who received the AZD1222 COVID-19 vaccine. The chain recombines TRBV28 with TRBJ2-1; D unclear. The sample in question was peripheral blood, obtained 28 days after the second AZD1222 dose. CDR3 in DNA: TGTGCCAGCATTAAGGACCGCGTCACTGAGCAGTTCTTC. Its translation is CASIKDRVTEQFF.